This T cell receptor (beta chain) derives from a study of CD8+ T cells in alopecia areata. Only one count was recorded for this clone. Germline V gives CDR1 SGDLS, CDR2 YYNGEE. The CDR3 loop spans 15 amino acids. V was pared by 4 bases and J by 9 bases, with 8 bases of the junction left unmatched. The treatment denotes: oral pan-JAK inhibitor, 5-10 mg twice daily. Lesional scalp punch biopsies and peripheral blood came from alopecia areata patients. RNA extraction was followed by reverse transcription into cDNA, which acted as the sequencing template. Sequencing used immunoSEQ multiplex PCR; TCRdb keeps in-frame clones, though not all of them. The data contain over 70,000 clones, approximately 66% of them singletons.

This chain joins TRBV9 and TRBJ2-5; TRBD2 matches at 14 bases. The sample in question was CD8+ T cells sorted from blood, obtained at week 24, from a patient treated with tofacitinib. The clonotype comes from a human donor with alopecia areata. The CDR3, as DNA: TGTGCCAGCAGCCTCGGGACTAGCGGGGGAGTGGCCCAGTACTTC. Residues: CASSLGTSGGVAQYF.